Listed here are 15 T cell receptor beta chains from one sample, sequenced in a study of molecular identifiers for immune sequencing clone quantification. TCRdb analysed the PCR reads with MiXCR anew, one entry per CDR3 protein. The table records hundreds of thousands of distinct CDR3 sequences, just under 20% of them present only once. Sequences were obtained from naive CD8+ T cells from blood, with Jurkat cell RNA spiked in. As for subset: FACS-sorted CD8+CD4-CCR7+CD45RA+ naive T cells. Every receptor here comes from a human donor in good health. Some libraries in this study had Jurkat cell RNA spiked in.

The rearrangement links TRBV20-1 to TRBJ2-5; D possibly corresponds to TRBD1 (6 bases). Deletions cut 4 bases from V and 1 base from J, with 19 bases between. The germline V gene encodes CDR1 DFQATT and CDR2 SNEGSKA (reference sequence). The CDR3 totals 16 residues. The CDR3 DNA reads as TGCAGTGCTAAAAGCAGACCAGGGACAACCCAAGAGACCCAGTACTTC. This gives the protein CSAKSRPGTTQETQYF.

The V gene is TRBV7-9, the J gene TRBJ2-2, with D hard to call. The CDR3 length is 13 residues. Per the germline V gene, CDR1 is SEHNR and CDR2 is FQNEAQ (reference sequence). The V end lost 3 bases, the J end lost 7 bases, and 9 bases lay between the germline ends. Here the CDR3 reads CASSLALVGELFF. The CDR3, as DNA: TGTGCCAGCAGCTTGGCTTTGGTCGGGGAGCTGTTTTTT. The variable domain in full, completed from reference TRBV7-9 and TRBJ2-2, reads DTGVSQNPRHKITKRGQNVTFRCDPISEHNRLYWYRQTLGQGPEFLTYFQNEAQLEKSRLLSDRFSAERPKGSFSTLEIQRTEQGDSAMYLCASSLALVGELFFGEGSRLTVL.

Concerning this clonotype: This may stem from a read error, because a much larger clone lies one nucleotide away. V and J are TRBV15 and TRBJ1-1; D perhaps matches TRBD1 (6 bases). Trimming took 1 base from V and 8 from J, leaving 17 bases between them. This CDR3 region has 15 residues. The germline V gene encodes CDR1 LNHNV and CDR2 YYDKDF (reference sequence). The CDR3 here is CATSRVGRGLEEAFF. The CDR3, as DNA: TGTGCCACCAGCAGAGTAGGCAGGGGTCTTGAAGAAGCTTTCTTT.

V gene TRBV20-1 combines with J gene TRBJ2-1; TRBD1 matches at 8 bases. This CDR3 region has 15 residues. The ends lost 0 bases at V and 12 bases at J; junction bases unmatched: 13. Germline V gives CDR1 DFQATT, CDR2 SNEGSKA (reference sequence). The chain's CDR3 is CSARDPGTGMVVQFF. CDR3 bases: TGCAGTGCTAGAGACCCCGGGACAGGAATGGTTGTGCAGTTCTTC.

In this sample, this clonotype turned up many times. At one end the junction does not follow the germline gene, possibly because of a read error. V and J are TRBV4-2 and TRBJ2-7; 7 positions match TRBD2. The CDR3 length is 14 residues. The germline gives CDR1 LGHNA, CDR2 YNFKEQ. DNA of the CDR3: TGTGCCAGCAGTCAAGGCGGGAGTGGGTACGAGCAGTACTTC. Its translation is CASSQGGSGYEQYF.

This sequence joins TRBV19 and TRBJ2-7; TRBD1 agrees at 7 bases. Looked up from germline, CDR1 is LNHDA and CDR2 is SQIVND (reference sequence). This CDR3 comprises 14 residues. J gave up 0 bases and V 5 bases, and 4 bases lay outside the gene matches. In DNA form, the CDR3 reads TGTGCCAGTAGTGCTCAGGGGGACTCCTACGAGCAGTACTTC. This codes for CASSAQGDSYEQYF.

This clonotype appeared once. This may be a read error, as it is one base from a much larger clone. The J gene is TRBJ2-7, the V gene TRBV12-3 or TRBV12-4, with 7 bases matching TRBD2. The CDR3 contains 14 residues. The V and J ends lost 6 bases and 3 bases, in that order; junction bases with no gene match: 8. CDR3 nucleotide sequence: TGTGCCAGCAGCTCCAGCGGGATCGTCTACGAGCAGTACTTC. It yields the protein CASSSSGIVYEQYF.

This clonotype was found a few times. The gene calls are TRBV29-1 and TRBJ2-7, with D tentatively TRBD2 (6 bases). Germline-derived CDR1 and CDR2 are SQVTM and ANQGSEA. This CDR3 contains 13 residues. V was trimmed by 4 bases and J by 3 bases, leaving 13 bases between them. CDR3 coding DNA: TGCAGCGTTGTATCCTGGAGGGGCTACGAGCAGTACTTC. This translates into CSVVSWRGYEQYF.

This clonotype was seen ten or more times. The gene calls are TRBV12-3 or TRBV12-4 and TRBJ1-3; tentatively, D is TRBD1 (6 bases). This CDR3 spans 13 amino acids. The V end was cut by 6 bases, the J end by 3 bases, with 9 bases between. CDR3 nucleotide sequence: TGTGCCAGCAGAGGGGGAAGTGGAAACACCATATATTTT. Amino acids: CASRGGSGNTIYF.

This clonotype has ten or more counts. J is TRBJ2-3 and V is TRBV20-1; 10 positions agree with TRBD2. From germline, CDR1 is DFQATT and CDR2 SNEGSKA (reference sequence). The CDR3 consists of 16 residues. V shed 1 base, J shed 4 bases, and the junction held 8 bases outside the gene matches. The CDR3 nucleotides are TGCAGTGCTAGAGGGAGCGGGGGGGCCCCCGCAGATACGCAGTATTTT. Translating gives CSARGSGGAPADTQYF.

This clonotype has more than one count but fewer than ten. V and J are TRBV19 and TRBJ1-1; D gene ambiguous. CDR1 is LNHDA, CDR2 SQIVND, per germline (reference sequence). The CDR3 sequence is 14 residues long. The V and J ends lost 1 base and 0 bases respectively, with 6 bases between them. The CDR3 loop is CASSIGELNTEAFF. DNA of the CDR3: TGTGCCAGTAGTATAGGCGAACTGAACACTGAAGCTTTCTTT.

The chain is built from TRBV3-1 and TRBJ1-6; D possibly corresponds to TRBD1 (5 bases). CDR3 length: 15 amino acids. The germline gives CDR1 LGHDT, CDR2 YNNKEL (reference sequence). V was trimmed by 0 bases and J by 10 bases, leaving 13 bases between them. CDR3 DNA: TGTGCCAGCAGCCAAGATTCGCAGGGAGGGTCACCCCTCCACTTT. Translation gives CASSQDSQGGSPLHF.

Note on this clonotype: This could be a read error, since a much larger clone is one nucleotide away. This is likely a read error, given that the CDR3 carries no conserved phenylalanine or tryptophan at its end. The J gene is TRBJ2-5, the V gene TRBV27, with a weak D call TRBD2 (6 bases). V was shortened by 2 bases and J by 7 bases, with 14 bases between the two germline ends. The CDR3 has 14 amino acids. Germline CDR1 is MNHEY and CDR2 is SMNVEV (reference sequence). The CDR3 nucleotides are TGTGCCAGCAGTTTAGGGGGAGGCCTGAGGACCCAGTACTCC. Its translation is CASSLGGGLRTQYS.

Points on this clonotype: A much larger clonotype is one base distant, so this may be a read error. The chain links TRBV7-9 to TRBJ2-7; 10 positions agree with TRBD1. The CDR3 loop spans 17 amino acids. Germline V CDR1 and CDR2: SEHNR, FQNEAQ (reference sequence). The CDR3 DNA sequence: TGTGCCAGCAGTCCACCGACAGGGGGCGTCGAGTCCTGCGAGCAGTACTTC. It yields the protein CASSPPTGGVESCEQYF.

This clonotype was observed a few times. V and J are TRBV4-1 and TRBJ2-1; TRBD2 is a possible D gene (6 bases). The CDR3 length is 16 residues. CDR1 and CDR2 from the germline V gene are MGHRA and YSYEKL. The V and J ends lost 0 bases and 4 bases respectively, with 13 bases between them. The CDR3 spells CASSQEHRDLYNEQFF. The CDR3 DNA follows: TGCGCCAGCAGCCAAGAACACCGGGACTTATACAATGAGCAGTTCTTC.